Detailed here is one T cell receptor beta chain. Its antigen is still unknown. Time point specified: pre-sensitization, week 0. Treatment here: therapeutic diphenylcyclopropenone sensitization with weekly scalp DPC. It was from unfractionated whole blood that total RNA was extracted. This entry is derived from a study of human T cells and chemical hapten exposure. Study-level points and caveats: Once DPC sensitization occurred, TCRs above 1 in 1000 frequency showed no change. Correlating positively with patch test score were the PT1 expanded TCR counts.

TCRdb recomputed calls from the RACE reads with MiXCR, one row per CDR3 protein. The sample includes about 120,000 distinct CDR3 sequences, around an eighth of them seen just once. Material: whole blood, obtained in connection with sensitization to the hapten diphenylcyclopropenone (DPC). The receptor was isolated from a young woman with alopecia areata. Some clones in this sample may be carry-over from other donors' samples.

The CDR3 DNA sequence: TGTGCCAGCTCCTTAGCGGGGGCCTACACAGATACGCAGTATTTT. Translating it yields CASSLAGAYTDTQYF. V is TRBV19 and J is TRBJ2-3, with 9 bases identical to TRBD2. CDR1 is LNHDA and CDR2 is SQIVND in the germline V gene (reference sequence). This CDR3 has 15 amino acids. The V gene end was trimmed by 9 bases and the J gene end by 2 bases; junction bases not matched to a gene: 9.